The next 3 T cell receptor beta chains were all read from a single sample in a study of CD8+CD57+ T cells in acquired aplastic anemia. The template used for profiling TCR beta VDJ and CDR3 was genomic DNA. TCRdb reanalysed the reads using MiXCR and keeps one entry per CDR3 protein. The table has some 64,000 distinct CDR3 sequences, roughly 58% seen once; the top ten hold about 2.5%. Source material: sorted CD4+, CD8+, or CD8+CD57+ T cells (not recorded which) from PBMCs. These TCRs come from a human donor in good health, serving as a control.

There are many counts of this clonotype. CDR3 region: CASSLGGQPVHEQYF. The CDR3 nucleotides read TGTGCCAGCAGCTTGGGTGGACAGCCTGTCCACGAGCAGTACTTC. This sequence joins TRBV5-8 and TRBJ2-7; possible D gene TRBD1, 6 bases. Germline V gene lookup returns CDR1 SGHTS and CDR2 YDEGEE. Between the trimmed V and J ends, which lost 0 bases and 5 bases, there was a span of 15 bases. The CDR3 is made up of 15 amino acids.

This rearrangement joins TRBV6-5 to TRBJ2-3; D gene uncertain. V was trimmed by 5 bases and J by 4 bases, leaving 13 bases between them. This CDR3 comprises 14 residues. Germline CDR1 is MNHEY and CDR2 is SVGAGI. The CDR3 loop is CASSRESRADTQYF. Written as DNA, the CDR3 is TGTGCCAGCAGTCGCGAGTCTAGGGCAGATACGCAGTATTTT.

At least ten counts were recorded for this clonotype. V usage is TRBV7-2 and J usage is TRBJ2-1, with no clear D. Germline lookup yields CDR1 SGHTA and CDR2 FQGNSA. V lost 3 bases and J lost 1, with 10 bases in between. This CDR3 comprises 15 residues. The CDR3 nucleotides are TGTGCCAGCAGCTTGACGGGTATTTCCTACAATGAGCAGTTCTTC. Its translation: CASSLTGISYNEQFF.